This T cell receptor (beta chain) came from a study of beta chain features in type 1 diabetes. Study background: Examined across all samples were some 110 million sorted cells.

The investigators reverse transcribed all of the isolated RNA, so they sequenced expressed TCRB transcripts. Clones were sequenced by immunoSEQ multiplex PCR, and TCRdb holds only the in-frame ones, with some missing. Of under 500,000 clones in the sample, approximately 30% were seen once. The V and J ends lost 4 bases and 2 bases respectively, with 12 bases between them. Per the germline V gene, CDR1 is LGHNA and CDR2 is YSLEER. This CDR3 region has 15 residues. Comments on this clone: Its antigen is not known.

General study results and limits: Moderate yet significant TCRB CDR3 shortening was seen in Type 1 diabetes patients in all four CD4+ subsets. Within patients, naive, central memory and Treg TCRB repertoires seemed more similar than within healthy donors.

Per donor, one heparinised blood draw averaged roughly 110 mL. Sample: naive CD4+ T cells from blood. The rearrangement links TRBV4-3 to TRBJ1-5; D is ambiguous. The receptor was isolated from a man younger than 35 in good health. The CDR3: CASSPRFGGNQPQHF. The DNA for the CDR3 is TGCGCCAGCAGCCCGCGGTTTGGGGGCAATCAGCCCCAGCATTTT.